The entry below gives a single T cell receptor (beta chain) sequence along with its context. Germline trimming cut 4 bases from V and 11 bases from J; bases unmatched to any gene: 8. The CDR3 runs to 14 residues. CDR1 and CDR2 (germline): KGHSH, LQKENI. Generated by immunoSEQ multiplex PCR, the TCRdb table keeps only in-frame clones and is missing some. This sample has approximately 200,000 clones, with around nine tenths found just once. The sample belongs to a study of blood T cell repertoires in COVID-19. This chain uses TRBV18 with TRBJ1-6, with 7 bases fitting TRBD1. This receptor was taken from a young man with acute or convalescent COVID-19. Source material: peripheral blood. CDR3 protein: CASSRDRERTPLHF. CDR3 in DNA: TGTGCCAGCTCACGAGACAGGGAAAGGACACCCCTCCACTTT. Full variable domain (rest looked up from reference TRBV18 and TRBJ1-6): NAGVMQNPRHLVRRRGQEARLRCSPMKGHSHVYWYRQLPEEGLKFMVYLQKENIIDESGMPKERFSAEFPKEGPSILRIQQVVRGDSAAYFCASSRDRERTPLHFGNGTRLTVT.